The present T cell receptor (beta chain) was sequenced within a study of human T cells and chemical hapten exposure. Study-wide context: Patients got weekly scalp diphenylcyclopropenone doses over the roughly 24-week study. On the upper back, patch tests were applied with 0.01% DPC and read at 6 days. Patients were mainly female, each with alopecia areata, totalis or universalis.

Many counts were recorded for this clonotype. Its antigen remains unidentified. MiXCR, run by TCRdb on the RACE reads, gives a single entry per CDR3 protein. The sample holds tens of thousands of distinct CDR3 sequences; over 8.5% are singletons and the top ten take roughly 1.5%. V lost 6 bases and J lost 0, with 10 bases in between. CDR3 length: 14 residues. Germline-derived CDR1 and CDR2 are MGHDK and SYGVNS. Time point described: patch test 3, about 24 weeks after DPC sensitization. Regarding treatment: therapeutic diphenylcyclopropenone sensitization with weekly scalp DPC. Broader study findings: The number of TCRs above 1 in 1000 frequency did not change after DPC sensitization.

The receptor was derived from a woman in her forties or fifties with alopecia areata. Some clones in this sample may be carry-over from other donors' samples. This chain uses TRBV25-1 with TRBJ2-3; D not certain. The specimen was whole blood, collected in connection with sensitization to the hapten diphenylcyclopropenone (DPC). The CDR3 DNA reads as TGTGCCAGCAGCCGTGGCGGTAGCACAGATACGCAGTATTTT. It encodes CASSRGGSTDTQYF. Using reference TRBV25-1 and TRBJ2-3 for the parts outside the CDR3, the full variable domain is EADIYQTPRYLVIGTGKKITLECSQTMGHDKMYWYQQDPGMELHLIHYSYGVNSTEKGDLSSESTVSRIRTEHFPLTLESARPSHTSQYLCASSRGGSTDTQYFGPGTRLTVL.